The 10 T cell receptor beta chains listed next were all sequenced from one sample in a study of metastatic and nonmetastatic thyroid tumors. TCRdb used MiXCR to call clones anew from the PCR reads. This sample has around 42,000 clones, with roughly an eighth found just once. The entire patient cohort was treatment-naive prior to thyroid surgery. Sequenced: blood. The origin of the receptors is a female donor with papillary thyroid cancer or a benign thyroid nodule (not recorded which). Some clones in this sample may be carry-over from other donors' samples.

The rearrangement uses TRBV30 and TRBJ2-7; no reliable D call. The V end was cut by 1 base, the J end by 5 bases, with 3 bases between. The CDR3 runs to 10 residues. Germline CDR1 and CDR2: GTSNPN and SVGIG (reference sequence). The CDR3 reads CAWSGDEQYF. Here the CDR3 DNA reads TGTGCCTGGAGTGGAGACGAGCAGTACTTC.

This clone was picked up many times. This sequence joins TRBV5-1 and TRBJ1-5; D perhaps matches TRBD1 (5 bases). Germline loops: CDR1 SGHRS, CDR2 YFSETQ. This CDR3 has 13 residues. Trimming removed 0 bases at V and 6 bases at J, with 7 bases between. This CDR3 is CASSLGQGQPQHF. CDR3 nucleotide sequence: TGCGCCAGCAGCTTGGGGCAGGGTCAGCCCCAGCATTTT.

This clone has only a few counts. The chain joins TRBV19 to TRBJ1-2, with 9 bases aligning to TRBD1. The germline V gene has CDR1 LNHDA and CDR2 SQIVND (reference sequence). With V trimmed by 5 bases and J by 6 bases, 10 bases remained unmatched. The CDR3 extends over 15 amino acids. The CDR3 region has the DNA TGTGCCAGTAGTCCATCCTGGACAGGGGTTAATGGCTACACCTTC. It is translated as CASSPSWTGVNGYTF.

Ten or more counts support this clone. The chain carries TRBV5-5 and TRBJ2-4; 10 positions agree with TRBD1. Germline values: CDR1 SGHKS, CDR2 YYEKEE (reference sequence). Losses at the gene ends were 0 bases for V and 1 base for J; bases not matched to a gene: 7. The CDR3 is 18 residues long. The CDR3 DNA reads as TGTGCCAGCAGCTTGGCCATCTCGGGACAGGGGGCCAAAAACATTCAGTACTTC. It specifies CASSLAISGQGAKNIQYF.

This clone was recorded at least ten times. The V and J genes are TRBV18 and TRBJ2-1; 7 positions match TRBD2. The CDR3 has 16 amino acids. V gave up 0 bases and J gave up 0 bases; unmatched junction bases: 2. From germline, CDR1 is KGHSH and CDR2 LQKENI. DNA of the CDR3: TGTGCCAGCTCACCACCTTGGGGGGGCTCCTACAATGAGCAGTTCTTC. Translated: CASSPPWGGSYNEQFF.

There are many counts of this clone. The chain combines TRBV30 with TRBJ2-3; maybe TRBD2 (6 bases). V lost 4 bases and J lost 0, with 20 bases in between. The germline V gene encodes CDR1 GTSNPN and CDR2 SVGIG (reference sequence). The CDR3 length is 17 residues. CDR3 nucleotide sequence: TGTGCCTGGAAGGAGGGATGGGGCAGCACTAGCACAGATACGCAGTATTTT. Amino acid sequence: CAWKEGWGSTSTDTQYF.

This clone was detected many times. The chain links TRBV11-2 to TRBJ2-7; 13 bases fit TRBD2. This CDR3 has 19 amino acids. The junction had 18 bases not matched to a gene; V was cut back by 5 bases and J by 5 bases. CDR1 is SGHAT, CDR2 FQNNGV, per germline. The DNA of the CDR3 is TGTGCCAGCAGCCTTAGAGGGAGAGAACTAGCGGGAGGGTTTCACGAGCAGTACTTC. Translated: CASSLRGRELAGGFHEQYF.

This clone was observed at least ten times. The chain employs TRBV24-1 and TRBJ1-2; maybe TRBD1 (5 bases). Germline CDR1 and CDR2: KGHDR and SFDVKD. Trimming left V 4 bases short and J 7 bases short, with 15 bases between. This CDR3 is built from 14 residues. The CDR3 bases are TGTGCCACCAGTGAGGCGTGGGGCGCGTCTGGCTACACCTTC. Amino acids: CATSEAWGASGYTF.

This clone was picked up many times. This chain connects TRBV7-2 to TRBJ2-7; the D gene is possibly TRBD1 (6 bases). CDR3 length: 14 residues. Per the germline V gene, CDR1 is SGHTA and CDR2 is FQGNSA. Between the trimmed V and J ends, which lost 5 bases and 3 bases, there was a span of 14 bases. DNA for the CDR3: TGTGCCAGCAGCCCCATCGGACAGCTCTACGAGCAGTACTTC. Its protein product is CASSPIGQLYEQYF.

This clone was counted many times. The chain links TRBV5-4 to TRBJ2-2; the match to TRBD2 covers 11 bases. This CDR3 region has 17 residues. Germline CDR1 and CDR2: SGHNT and YYREEE (reference sequence). The trim removed 0 bases at V and 3 bases at J, leaving 4 bases unmatched. The CDR3 DNA reads TGTGCCAGCAGCTTGGCCCCGGGACTAGCGGACACCGGGGAGCTGTTTTTT. Protein: CASSLAPGLADTGELFF.